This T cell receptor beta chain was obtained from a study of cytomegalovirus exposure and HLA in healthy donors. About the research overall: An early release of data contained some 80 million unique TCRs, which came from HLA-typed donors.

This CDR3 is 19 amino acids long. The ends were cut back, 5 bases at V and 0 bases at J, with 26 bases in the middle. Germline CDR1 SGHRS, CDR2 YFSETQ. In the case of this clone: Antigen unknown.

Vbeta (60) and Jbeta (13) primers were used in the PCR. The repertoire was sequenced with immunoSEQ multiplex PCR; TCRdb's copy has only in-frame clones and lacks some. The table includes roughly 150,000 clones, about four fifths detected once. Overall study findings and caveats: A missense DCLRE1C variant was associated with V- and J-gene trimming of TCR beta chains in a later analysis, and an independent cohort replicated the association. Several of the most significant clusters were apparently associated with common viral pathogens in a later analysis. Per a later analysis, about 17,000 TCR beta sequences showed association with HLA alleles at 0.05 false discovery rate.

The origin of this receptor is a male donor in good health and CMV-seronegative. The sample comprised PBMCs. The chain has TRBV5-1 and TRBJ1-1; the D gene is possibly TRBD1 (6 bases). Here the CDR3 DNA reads TGCGCCAGCAGTCTAGGACAGTATTCTACCATACTTATGAACACTGAAGCTTTCTTT. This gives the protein CASSLGQYSTILMNTEAFF.